Listed below are T cell receptor beta chains from one sample, sequenced in a study of PD-1 blockade in mismatch repair-deficient tumors. Measured with immunoSEQ multiplex PCR; TCRdb has only the in-frame clones, and not every one. The repertoire holds roughly 38,000 clones, with roughly 88% as singletons. The sample was PBMCs, taken roughly 40 weeks after starting pembrolizumab. These receptors all stem from an adult with mismatch repair-deficient cancer. Both conserved end residues are part of each CDR3. A D gene is named only where the DNA matches it firmly. Part of the rows lack a size; the others show once, few, many or a class for expanded clones.

length,V,D,J,size,DNA,CDR3
14,TRBV28,TRBD1,TRBJ1-5,-,TGTGCCAGCAGGGGGGACAGTAGCAATCAGCCCCAGCATTTT,CASRGDSSNQPQHF
14,TRBV27,-,TRBJ2-7,few,TGTGCCAGCAGTTTATCTCCCGAGTTCTACGAGCAGTACTTC,CASSLSPEFYEQYF
14,TRBV27,TRBD1,TRBJ1-2,few,TGTGCCAGCAGTTTAGGGACAGCTAACTATGGCTACACCTTC,CASSLGTANYGYTF
15,TRBV19,-,TRBJ2-2,-,TGTGCCAGTAGTCCGGTCGTCTTGCGGACCGGGGAGCTGTTTTTT,CASSPVVLRTGELFF
13,TRBV7-3,-,TRBJ2-5,-,TGTGCCAGCAGTTCAAACCCGGGGGAGACCCAGTACTTC,CASSSNPGETQYF
18,TRBV28,-,TRBJ1-2,-,TGTGCCAGCAGTTTCCCCCTGGGCAGGGGAAGGTTGGACTATGGCTACACCTTC,CASSFPLGRGRLDYGYTF
14,TRBV18,-,TRBJ1-1,-,TGTGCCAGCTCACCACCGTCGGAGGCAACTGAAGCTTTCTTT,CASSPPSEATEAFF
14,TRBV28,TRBD1,TRBJ2-1,-,TGTGCCAGCAGTCTTCGACAGGGAAACAATGAGCAGTTCTTC,CASSLRQGNNEQFF
16,TRBV9,-,TRBJ2-3,-,TGTGCCAGCAGCGGCGGGGCGGGTCTGAGCACAGATACGCAGTATTTT,CASSGGAGLSTDTQYF
14,TRBV25-1,-,TRBJ1-5,-,TGTGCCAGCAGTGAATCTGCAGGGAGGCAGCCCCAGCATTTT,CASSESAGRQPQHF
16,TRBV19,TRBD1,TRBJ2-2,-,TGTGCCAGTAGTATACTGGGACAGGGGTGGACCGGGGAGCTGTTTTTT,CASSILGQGWTGELFF
13,TRBV7-9,TRBD1,TRBJ1-5,-,TGTGCCAGCAGCGGGACAGGTGGCCAGCCCCAGCATTTT,CASSGTGGQPQHF
14,TRBV28,TRBD1,TRBJ1-5,-,TGTGCCAGCAGTCCGACAGGGGGAGATCAGCCCCAGCATTTT,CASSPTGGDQPQHF
11,TRBV20-1,-,TRBJ1-2,-,TGCAGTGTTGGGGCGGAGGGAGGCTACACCTTC,CSVGAEGGYTF
15,TRBV10-2,-,TRBJ1-2,-,TGCGCCAGCAGCCTTGTCGGGACTCTCAACTATGGCTACACCTTC,CASSLVGTLNYGYTF
15,TRBV6-1,TRBD2,TRBJ2-3,-,TGTGCCAGCAGTGGTCTAGCGGGAGGAACAGATACGCAGTATTTT,CASSGLAGGTDTQYF
17,TRBV11-2,TRBD2,TRBJ2-5,-,TGTGCCAGCAGCTTCAGATCCGGGACTAGCGCCCAAGAGACCCAGTACTTC,CASSFRSGTSAQETQYF
18,TRBV7-8,TRBD2,TRBJ2-1,-,TGTGCCAGCAGCTTAGTTTGGACTAGCGGGGATAACTACAATGAGCAGTTCTTC,CASSLVWTSGDNYNEQFF
13,TRBV11-3,-,TRBJ1-5,once,TGTGCCAGCAGCTCGGGAGAGATTGGGCCCCAGCATTTT,CASSSGEIGPQHF
14,TRBV9,-,TRBJ2-7,few,TGTGCCAGCAGCGTAGAGGACAGCTCCTACGAGCAGTACTTC,CASSVEDSSYEQYF
15,TRBV6-1,-,TRBJ1-4,-,TGTGCCAGCAGTGAAGTACTCACAACTAATGAAAAACTGTTTTTT,CASSEVLTTNEKLFF
15,TRBV7-3,-,TRBJ2-3,-,TGTGCCAGCAGCTTAGTGCCCGGGGACACAGATACGCAGTATTTT,CASSLVPGDTDTQYF
14,TRBV5-1,-,TRBJ2-2,-,TGCGCCAGCAGCTTGGCCATCGGGTCCGGGGAGCTGTTTTTT,CASSLAIGSGELFF
14,TRBV6-5,-,TRBJ1-6,-,TGTGCCAGCAGCCTACAGGGTTATAATTCACCCCTCCACTTT,CASSLQGYNSPLHF
13,TRBV28,-,TRBJ1-2,-,TGTGCCAGCAGTGCAACAGGAATAGGTGGCTACACCTTC,CASSATGIGGYTF
15,TRBV7-3,-,TRBJ2-1,-,TGTGCCAGCAGCTTATCTAGCTATTCGGGCAATGAGCAGTTCTTC,CASSLSSYSGNEQFF
14,TRBV9,-,TRBJ1-5,-,TGTGCCAGCAGCTCCCGGGGGGGGTATCAGCCCCAGCATTTT,CASSSRGGYQPQHF
15,TRBV27,-,TRBJ2-7,few,TGTGCCAGCAGTTTAGGAGGGGGGGAAGGGAGCGAGCAGTACTTC,CASSLGGGEGSEQYF
12,TRBV28,-,TRBJ1-1,once,TGTGCCAGCAGTTCAAGGGAGTCTGAAGCTTTCTTT,CASSSRESEAFF
16,TRBV27,TRBD1,TRBJ2-2,-,TGTGCCAGCAGTTTATTCTCCGGGACAGCTACCGGGGAGCTGTTTTTT,CASSLFSGTATGELFF
13,TRBV29-1,-,TRBJ1-4,-,TGCAGCGTTGCCGGTGGGGGGAATGAAAAACTGTTTTTT,CSVAGGGNEKLFF
16,TRBV28,-,TRBJ2-1,-,TGTGCCAGCAGTTTGCCCAAGGGACATTGGAACAATGAGCAGTTCTTC,CASSLPKGHWNNEQFF
15,TRBV5-1,-,TRBJ2-3,-,TGCGCCAGCAGCCCGAGCGGTTCTCGCACAGATACGCAGTATTTT,CASSPSGSRTDTQYF
12,TRBV6-1,TRBD1,TRBJ1-2,-,TGTGCCGCTCTTACAGGGGTGGTCGGCTACACCTTC,CAALTGVVGYTF
14,TRBV7-9,TRBD1,TRBJ1-4,once,TGTGCCAGCAGCTCGGGACAGGGAAATGAAAAACTGTTTTTT,CASSSGQGNEKLFF
15,TRBV7-9,-,TRBJ1-4,-,TGTGCCAGCAGCTTTAGCCCGGCCAGCCCTGAAAAACTGTTTTTT,CASSFSPASPEKLFF
21,TRBV19,TRBD2,TRBJ2-1,-,TGTGCCAGTAGTGCGGGACTACACCATTTCGGTCCGACTGGCTCCTACAATGAGCAGTTCTTC,CASSAGLHHFGPTGSYNEQFF
12,TRBV11-2,-,TRBJ1-3,-,TGTGCCAGCAGCCCTGGGACACGGAGCATATATTTT,CASSPGTRSIYF
13,TRBV6-6,-,TRBJ1-1,-,TGTGCCAGCAATTCGAGGGGGTACACTGAAGCTTTCTTT,CASNSRGYTEAFF
14,TRBV6-5,-,TRBJ1-5,-,TGTGCCAGCAGTTGGCGACAGGTCAATCAGCCCCAGCATTTT,CASSWRQVNQPQHF
13,TRBV9,-,TRBJ1-4,-,TGTGCCAGCAGCGTATCAGGGAATGAAAAACTGTTTTTT,CASSVSGNEKLFF
16,TRBV28,TRBD1,TRBJ2-7,-,TGTGCCAGCAGTATGCTCTCCGGACAGGGAATTTACGAGCAGTACTTC,CASSMLSGQGIYEQYF
13,TRBV6-1,-,TRBJ1-1,-,TGTGCCATCAGTGTCAGGGATAACACTGAAGCTTTCTTT,CAISVRDNTEAFF
16,TRBV29-1,TRBD2,TRBJ2-1,-,TGCAGCTTCAGACTAGCGGGGAGGGGGTGGTACAATGAGCAGTTCTTC,CSFRLAGRGWYNEQFF